The 2 T cell receptor beta chains presented below share a single source sample, sequenced in a study of blood T cell repertoires in COVID-19. Clones were read by immunoSEQ multiplex PCR, and TCRdb kept only the in-frame ones, dropping some. Of 27,000 or so clones listed, about 83% were seen once; the top ten hold about 67%. The sequencing sample was made of peripheral blood. The receptor source for this set is a man in his 70s with acute or convalescent COVID-19.

As concerns this clone: One end of the junction fails to match germline, which may point to a read error. The chain uses TRBV6-6 and TRBJ1-5, with a possible D match to TRBD1 (5 bases). The CDR3 sequence is 13 residues long. CDR1 and CDR2 (germline): MNHNY, SVGAGI (reference sequence). CDR3 in amino acids: CATSWGGNQPQHF. The CDR3 nucleotides are TGTGCCACCAGTTGGGGGGGAAATCAGCCCCAGCATTTT.

The chain recombines TRBV19 with TRBJ1-2; 7 nucleotides line up with TRBD1. The CDR3 contains 15 residues. V gave up 3 bases and J gave up 6 bases; unmatched junction bases: 10. CDR1 LNHDA and CDR2 SQIVND come from the germline V gene (reference sequence). CDR3 in amino acids: CASSIISVTGNGYTF. The CDR3 nucleotides are TGTGCCAGTAGTATTATCTCTGTGACAGGGAATGGCTACACCTTC.